This record covers a single TCR beta chain. What it recognizes is unknown. The data derive from a study of shared clonotypes between healthy human individuals. About the research overall: Donors, aged 18 to 49, were two women and three men.

Once extracted for a subset, genomic DNA was divided evenly among several immunoSEQ plates. TCRdb's copy holds only in-frame clones and misses some; the assay was immunoSEQ multiplex PCR. The sample contains about 2 million clones, 85% to 95% of which appear only once. Study outcomes and limitations: Rarefaction revealed incomplete sorted-subset sequencing despite large depth. Naive subsets, compared against memory subsets, generally had larger estimated richness values.

Deletions cut 5 bases from V and 0 bases from J, with 8 bases between. This CDR3 spans 14 amino acids. Per germline, CDR1 SNHLY and CDR2 FYNNEI. This sequence was found in a man aged 18-30 years in good health. This sequence joins TRBV2 and TRBJ2-1; possible D gene TRBD1, 5 bases. The sequenced sample consisted of naive CD4+ T cells sorted from blood. Subset defined: CD45RA+ positively selected. CDR3 loop: CASSRTFSYNEQFF. CDR3 bases: TGTGCCAGCAGTAGGACATTCTCCTACAATGAGCAGTTCTTC.